This TCR beta chain was observed in a study of blood T cell repertoires in COVID-19. Here immunoSEQ multiplex PCR was the method, and the copy in TCRdb shows in-frame clones only, minus some. The sample holds roughly 180,000 clones; about 78% are singletons and the top ten take roughly 9.4%. The CDR3 has 14 residues. Germline CDR1 KGHSH, CDR2 LQKENI. V lost 6 bases and J lost 5; bases outside the gene matches: 6. This clone is a singleton in its sample. The origin of this receptor is a woman in her fifties or sixties with active or convalescent COVID-19. The chain combines TRBV18 with TRBJ1-5; 8 nucleotides align to TRBD1. Sequencing input: peripheral blood. This CDR3 is CASSTQGVDQPQHF. The CDR3 DNA is TGTGCCAGCTCTACACAGGGGGTCGATCAGCCCCAGCATTTT.